This T cell receptor (beta chain) was sequenced during a study of CXCR3-negative and CXCR3-positive naive CD8 T cells. Background on the study: There were 120 million to 150 million TRB reads altogether, and each library had about 1.5 +/- 0.3 million of them.

Definition of naive CD8+ T cells rested on a CD45RO-CCR7+CD27+CD95- profile. The study's findings and limits: Naive cells with CXCR3 showed TRB CDR3s that were more hydrophobic than those in CXCR3-negative naive cells.

Libraries of TRB cDNA were made by 5' RACE and carried UMIs. TCRdb reprocessed the 5' RACE reads, keeping one entry per CDR3 protein, no DNA. The repertoire table contains around 160,000 distinct CDR3 sequences. Concerning this clonotype: Its matching antigen is unknown.

The CDR3 runs to 14 residues. Germline V gene lookup returns CDR1 SNHLY and CDR2 FYNNEI. The chain joins TRBV2 to TRBJ2-7; TCRdb lists TRBD1, though no DNA is available to test this call. This receptor was taken from a human donor in good health. Some clones in this sample may be carry-over from other donors' samples. Material for sequencing was naive CXCR3+ CD8+ T cells from blood. Noted subset: CD45RO-CCR7+CD27+CD95- naive CD8+ T cells expressing CXCR3 (TNR3+). CDR3 residues: CASSEAGGSYEQYF.